The source of this T cell receptor beta chain is a study of blood T cell repertoires in COVID-19. The overall study: Both acute and convalescent COVID-19 samples were obtained from the United States, Italy and Spain. Sources were T cells, B-cell-depleted T cells, or PBMCs; the material itself was cDNA or gDNA.

In the study's own analysis: Scientists estimated how many nucleated cells there were by amplifying reference gene primers. Repertoires were generated with immunoSEQ multiplex PCR, while TCRdb's copy carries only in-frame clones and drops some. The DNA gave D and trimming, while V, J and clone size come from that table. In the table there are just under 90,000 clones, approximately 89% of which are singletons. This clone was recorded only once. This TCR was sampled from a man aged 60 to 69 with acute or convalescent COVID-19. The sequenced sample consisted of peripheral blood.

The CDR3 region is CASSPLLTVNTEAFF. The CDR3 coding sequence is TGTGCCAGCAGCCCCCTTCTGACAGTGAACACTGAAGCTTTCTTT. The rearrangement uses TRBV5-5 and TRBJ1-1; TRBD1 might be the D (5 bases). The germline CDR1 and CDR2 sequences are SGHKS and YYEKEE (reference sequence). Trimming stripped 4 bases from V and 0 bases from J, with 13 bases between. The CDR3 totals 15 residues.